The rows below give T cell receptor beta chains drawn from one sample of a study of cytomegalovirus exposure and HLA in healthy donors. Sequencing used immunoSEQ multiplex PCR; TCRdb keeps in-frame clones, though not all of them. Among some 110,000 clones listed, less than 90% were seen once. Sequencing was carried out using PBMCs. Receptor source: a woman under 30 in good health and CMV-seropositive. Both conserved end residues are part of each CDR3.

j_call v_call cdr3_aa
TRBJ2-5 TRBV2 CASSEGGETQYF
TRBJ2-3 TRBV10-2 CASSDIDTQYF
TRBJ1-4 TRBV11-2 CASSLGGGLLFF
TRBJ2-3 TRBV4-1 CASSQGIGTGGSDTQYF
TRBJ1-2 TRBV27 CASSAMTPGQGGYGYTF
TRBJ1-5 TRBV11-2 CASSLQGSNQPQHF
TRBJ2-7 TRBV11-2 CASSADRGGYYEQYF
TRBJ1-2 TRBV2 CASAPHPSGQNYGYTF
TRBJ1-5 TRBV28 CASSLGQGFRQPQHF
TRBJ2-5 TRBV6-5 CASSSRGVQETQYF
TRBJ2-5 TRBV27 CASSLLRGTGERNKETQYF
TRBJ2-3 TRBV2 CASSGTGGTDTQYF
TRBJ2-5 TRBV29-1 CSVEDAERGETQYF
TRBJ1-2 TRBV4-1 CASSQEAGGYYGYTF
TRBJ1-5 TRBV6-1 CASSEAAGGRSNQPQHF
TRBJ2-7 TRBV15 CATSTTSGGAYEQYF
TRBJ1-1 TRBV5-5 CASSFRAENTEAFF
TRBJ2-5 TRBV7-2 CASSLWDGRETQYF
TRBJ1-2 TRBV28 CASSIGGQGAYGYTF
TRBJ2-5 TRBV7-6 CAGRDRGETQYF
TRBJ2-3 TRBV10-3 CAISEDLGVVDTQYF
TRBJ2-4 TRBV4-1 CASSQGGQGNIQYF
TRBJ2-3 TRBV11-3 CASSFQGSGTDTQYF
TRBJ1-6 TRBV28 CASVGQGPTNSPLHF
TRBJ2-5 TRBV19 CASSIGRQETQYF
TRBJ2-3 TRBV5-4 CASKTQGTSTDTQYF
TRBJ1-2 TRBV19 CASSIGGLEVRGYTF
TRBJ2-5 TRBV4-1 CASSQGWGGWQETQYF